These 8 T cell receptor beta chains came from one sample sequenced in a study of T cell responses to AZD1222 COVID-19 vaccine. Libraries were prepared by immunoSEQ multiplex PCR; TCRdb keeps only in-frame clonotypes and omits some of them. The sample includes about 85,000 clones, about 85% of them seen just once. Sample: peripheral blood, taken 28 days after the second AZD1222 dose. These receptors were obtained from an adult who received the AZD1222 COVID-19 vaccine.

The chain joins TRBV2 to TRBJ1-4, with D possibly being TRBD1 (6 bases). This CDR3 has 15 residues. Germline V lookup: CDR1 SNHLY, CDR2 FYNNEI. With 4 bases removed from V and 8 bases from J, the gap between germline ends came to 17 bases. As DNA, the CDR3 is TGTGCCAGCAGTGTCAGGGGCCCCCTGAGGGAAAAACTGTTTTTT. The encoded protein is CASSVRGPLREKLFF.

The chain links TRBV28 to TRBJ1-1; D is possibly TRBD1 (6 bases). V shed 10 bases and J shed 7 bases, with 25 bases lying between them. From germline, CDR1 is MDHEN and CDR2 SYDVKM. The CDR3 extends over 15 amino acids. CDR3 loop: CATMRWGRDNYEAFF. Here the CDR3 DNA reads TGTGCCACGATGCGGTGGGGTAGGGACAATTATGAAGCTTTCTTT.

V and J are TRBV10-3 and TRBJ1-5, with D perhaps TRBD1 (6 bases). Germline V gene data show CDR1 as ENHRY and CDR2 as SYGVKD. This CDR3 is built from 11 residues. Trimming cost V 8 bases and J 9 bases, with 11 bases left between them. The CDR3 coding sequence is TGTGCCATCGGGGGGGCCATGCCCCAGCATTTT. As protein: CAIGGAMPQHF.

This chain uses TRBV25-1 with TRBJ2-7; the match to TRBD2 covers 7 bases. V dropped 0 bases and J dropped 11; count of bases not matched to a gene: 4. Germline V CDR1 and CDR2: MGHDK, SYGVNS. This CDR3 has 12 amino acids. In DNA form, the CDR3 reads TGTGCCAGCAGTGAATACGGGGGAGGGAAGTACTTC. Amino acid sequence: CASSEYGGGKYF.

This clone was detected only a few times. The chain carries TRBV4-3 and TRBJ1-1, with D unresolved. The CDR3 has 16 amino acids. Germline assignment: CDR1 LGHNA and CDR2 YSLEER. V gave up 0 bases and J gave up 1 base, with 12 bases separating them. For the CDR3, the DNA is TGCGCCAGCAGCCAAGATCTCGGAGCAGAGAACACTGAAGCTTTCTTT. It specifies CASSQDLGAENTEAFF.

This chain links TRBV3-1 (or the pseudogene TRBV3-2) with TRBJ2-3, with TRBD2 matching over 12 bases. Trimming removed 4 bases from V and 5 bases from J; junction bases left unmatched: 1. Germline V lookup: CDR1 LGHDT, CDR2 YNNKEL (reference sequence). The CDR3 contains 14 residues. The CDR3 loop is CASSPSGGEDTQYF. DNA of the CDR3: TGTGCCAGCAGCCCTAGCGGGGGGGAAGATACGCAGTATTTT.

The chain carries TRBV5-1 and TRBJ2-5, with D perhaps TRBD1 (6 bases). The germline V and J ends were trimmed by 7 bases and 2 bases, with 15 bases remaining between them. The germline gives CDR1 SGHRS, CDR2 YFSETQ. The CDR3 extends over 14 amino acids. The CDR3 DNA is TGCGCCAGCCACCAGGGGACGACACAAGAGACCCAGTACTTC. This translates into CASHQGTTQETQYF.

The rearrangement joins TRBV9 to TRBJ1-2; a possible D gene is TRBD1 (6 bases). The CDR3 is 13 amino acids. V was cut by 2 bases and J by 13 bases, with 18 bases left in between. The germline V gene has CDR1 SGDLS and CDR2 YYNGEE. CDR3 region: CASSVGGVQGPTF. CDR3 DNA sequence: TGTGCCAGCAGCGTCGGTGGCGTACAGGGCCCCACCTTC. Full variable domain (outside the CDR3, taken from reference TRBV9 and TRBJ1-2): DSGVTQTPKHLITATGQRVTLRCSPRSGDLSVYWYQQSLDQGLQFLIQYYNGEERAKGNILERFSAQQFPDLHSELNLSSLELGDSALYFCASSVGGVQGPTFGSGTRLTVV.